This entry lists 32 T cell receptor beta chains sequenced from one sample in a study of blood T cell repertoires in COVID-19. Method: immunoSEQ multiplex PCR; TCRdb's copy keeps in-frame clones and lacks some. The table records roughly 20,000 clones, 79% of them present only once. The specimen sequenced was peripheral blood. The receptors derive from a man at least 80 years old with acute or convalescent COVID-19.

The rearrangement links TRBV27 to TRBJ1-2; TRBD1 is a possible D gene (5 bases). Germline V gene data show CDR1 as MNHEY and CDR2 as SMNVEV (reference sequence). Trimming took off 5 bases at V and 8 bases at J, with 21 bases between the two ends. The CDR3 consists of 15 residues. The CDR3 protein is CASSPHPFSREGYTF. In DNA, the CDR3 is TGTGCCAGCAGTCCCCACCCGTTCTCCAGGGAAGGCTACACCTTC.

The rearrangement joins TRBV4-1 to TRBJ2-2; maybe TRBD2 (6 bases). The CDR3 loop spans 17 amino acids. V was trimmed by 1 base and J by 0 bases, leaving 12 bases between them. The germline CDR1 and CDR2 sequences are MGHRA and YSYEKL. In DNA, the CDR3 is TGCGCCAGCAGCCAAGTAATGCGGGGAACGAACACCGGGGAGCTGTTTTTT. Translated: CASSQVMRGTNTGELFF.

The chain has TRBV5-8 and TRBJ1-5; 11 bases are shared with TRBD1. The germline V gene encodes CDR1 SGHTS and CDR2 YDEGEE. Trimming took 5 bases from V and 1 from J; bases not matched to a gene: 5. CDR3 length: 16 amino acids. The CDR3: CASRGQGEGSNQPQHF. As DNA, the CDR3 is TGTGCCAGCAGGGGACAGGGGGAAGGGAGCAATCAGCCCCAGCATTTT.

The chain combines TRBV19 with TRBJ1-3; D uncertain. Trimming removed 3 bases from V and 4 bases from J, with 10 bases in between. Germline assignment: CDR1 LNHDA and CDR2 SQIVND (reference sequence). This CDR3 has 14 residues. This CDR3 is CASSISLRGNTIYF. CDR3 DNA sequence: TGTGCCAGTAGTATCTCGCTCAGGGGAAACACCATATATTTT.

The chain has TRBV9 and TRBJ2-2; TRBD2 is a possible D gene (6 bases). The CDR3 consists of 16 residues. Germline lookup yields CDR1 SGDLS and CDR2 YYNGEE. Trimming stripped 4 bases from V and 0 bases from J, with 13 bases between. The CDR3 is CASSLTGEPNTGELFF. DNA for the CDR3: TGTGCCAGCAGCTTGACGGGAGAGCCGAACACCGGGGAGCTGTTTTTT.

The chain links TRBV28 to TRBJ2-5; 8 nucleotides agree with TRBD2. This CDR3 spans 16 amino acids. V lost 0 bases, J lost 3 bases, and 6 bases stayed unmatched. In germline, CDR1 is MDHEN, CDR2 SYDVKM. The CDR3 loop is CASSLWSGTRKETQYF. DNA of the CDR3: TGTGCCAGCAGTTTATGGTCTGGGACTAGAAAAGAGACCCAGTACTTC.

As DNA, the CDR3 is TGTGCCAGCAGCCAATTCCAGCGGGAGGGCCCCGGGTACCAAGAGACCCAGTACTTC. It encodes CASSQFQREGPGYQETQYF. This chain joins TRBV21-1 and TRBJ2-5; no DNA check was done on the table's D call, TRBD2. TRBV21-1 is marked as a pseudogene. The CDR3 contains 19 residues.

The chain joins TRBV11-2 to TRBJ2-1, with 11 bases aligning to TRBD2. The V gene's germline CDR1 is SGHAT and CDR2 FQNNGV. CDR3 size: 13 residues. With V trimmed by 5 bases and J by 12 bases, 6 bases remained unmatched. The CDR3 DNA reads TGTGCCAGCAGCCCACTAGCGGGAGTAAGGCAGTTCTTC. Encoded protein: CASSPLAGVRQFF. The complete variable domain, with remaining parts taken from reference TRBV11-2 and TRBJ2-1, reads EAGVAQSPRYKIIEKRQSVAFWCNPISGHATLYWYQQILGQGPKLLIQFQNNGVVDDSQLPKDRFSAERLKGVDSTLKIQPAKLEDSAVYLCASSPLAGVRQFFGPGTRLTVL.

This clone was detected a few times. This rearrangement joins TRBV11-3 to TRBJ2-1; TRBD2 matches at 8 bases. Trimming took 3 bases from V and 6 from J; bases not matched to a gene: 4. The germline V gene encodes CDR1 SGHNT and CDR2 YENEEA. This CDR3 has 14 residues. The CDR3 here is CASSLVAGSNEQFF. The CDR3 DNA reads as TGTGCCAGCAGCTTGGTAGCGGGAAGCAATGAGCAGTTCTTC.

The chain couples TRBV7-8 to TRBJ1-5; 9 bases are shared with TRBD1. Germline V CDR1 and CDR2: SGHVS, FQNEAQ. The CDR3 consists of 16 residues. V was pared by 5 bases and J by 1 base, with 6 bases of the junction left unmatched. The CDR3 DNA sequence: TGTGCCAGCAGCGCAACAGGGGGCCAAAGCAATCAGCCCCAGCATTTT. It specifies CASSATGGQSNQPQHF.

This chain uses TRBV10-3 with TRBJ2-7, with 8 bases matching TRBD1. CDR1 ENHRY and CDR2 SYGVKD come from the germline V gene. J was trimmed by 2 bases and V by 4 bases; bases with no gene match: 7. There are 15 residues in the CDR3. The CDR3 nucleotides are TGTGCCATCAGTGCTACCGGGACAGGAACCTACGAGCAGTACTTC. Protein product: CAISATGTGTYEQYF.

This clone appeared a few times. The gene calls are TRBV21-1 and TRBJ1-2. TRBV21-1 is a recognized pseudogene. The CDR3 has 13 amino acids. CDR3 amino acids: CASSKVGGPGYTF. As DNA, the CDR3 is TGTGCCAGCAGCAAAGTGGGGGGGCCAGGCTACACCTTC.

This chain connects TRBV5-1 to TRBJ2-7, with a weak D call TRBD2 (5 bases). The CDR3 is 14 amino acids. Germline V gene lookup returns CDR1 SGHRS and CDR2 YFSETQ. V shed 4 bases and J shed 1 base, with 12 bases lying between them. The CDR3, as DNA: TGCGCCAGCAGCCACAAACTAGATTCCTACGAGCAGTACTTC. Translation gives CASSHKLDSYEQYF.

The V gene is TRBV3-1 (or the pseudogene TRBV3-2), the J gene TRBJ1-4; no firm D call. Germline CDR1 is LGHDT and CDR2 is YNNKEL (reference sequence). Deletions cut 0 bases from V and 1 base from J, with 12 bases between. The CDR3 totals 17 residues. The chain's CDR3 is CASSQDYEIRTNEKLFF. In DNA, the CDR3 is TGTGCCAGCAGCCAAGACTACGAGATCCGAACTAATGAAAAACTGTTTTTT.

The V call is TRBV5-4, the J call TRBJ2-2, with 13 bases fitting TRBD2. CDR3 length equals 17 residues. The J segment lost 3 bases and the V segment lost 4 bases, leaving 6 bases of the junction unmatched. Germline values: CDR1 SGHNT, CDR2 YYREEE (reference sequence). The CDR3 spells CASSLRTSGRDTGELFF. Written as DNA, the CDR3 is TGTGCCAGCAGCCTTCGAACTAGCGGGAGGGACACCGGGGAGCTGTTTTTT.

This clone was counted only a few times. CDR3 amino acids: CASSSGWDRGYNYGYTF. CDR3 nucleotides: TGTGCCAGCAGCTCTGGATGGGACAGGGGCTATAACTATGGCTACACCTTC. The chain recombines TRBV11-2 with TRBJ1-2; TRBD1 agrees at 10 bases. V lost 4 bases, J lost 1 base, and 9 bases stayed unmatched. The CDR3 covers 17 residues. Germline CDR1 is SGHAT and CDR2 is FQNNGV.

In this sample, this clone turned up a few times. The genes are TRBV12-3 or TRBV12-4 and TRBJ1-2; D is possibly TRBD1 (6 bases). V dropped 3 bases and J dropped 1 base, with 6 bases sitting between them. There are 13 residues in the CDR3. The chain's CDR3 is CASSLDSNYGYTF. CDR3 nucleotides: TGTGCCAGCAGTTTGGACAGTAACTATGGCTACACCTTC.

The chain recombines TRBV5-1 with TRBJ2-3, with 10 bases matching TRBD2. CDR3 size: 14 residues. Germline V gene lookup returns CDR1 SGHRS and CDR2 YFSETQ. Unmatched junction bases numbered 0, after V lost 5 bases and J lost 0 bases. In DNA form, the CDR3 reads TGCGCCAGCAGGACTAGCGGGAGCACAGATACGCAGTATTTT. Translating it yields CASRTSGSTDTQYF.

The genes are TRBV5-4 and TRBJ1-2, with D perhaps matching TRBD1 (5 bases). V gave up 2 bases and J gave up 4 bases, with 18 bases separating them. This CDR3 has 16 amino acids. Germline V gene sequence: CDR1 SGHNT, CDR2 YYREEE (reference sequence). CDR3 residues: CASSFPQGLPTYGYTF. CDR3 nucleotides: TGTGCCAGCAGCTTTCCGCAGGGTCTCCCAACCTATGGCTACACCTTC.

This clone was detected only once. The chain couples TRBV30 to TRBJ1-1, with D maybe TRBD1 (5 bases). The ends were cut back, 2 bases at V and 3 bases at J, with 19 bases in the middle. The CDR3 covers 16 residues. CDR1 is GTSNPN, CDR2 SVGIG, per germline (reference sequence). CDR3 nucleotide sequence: TGTGCCTGGAGTTCCCCGGGGGGGTTGAGTGACACTGAAGCTTTCTTT. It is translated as CAWSSPGGLSDTEAFF.

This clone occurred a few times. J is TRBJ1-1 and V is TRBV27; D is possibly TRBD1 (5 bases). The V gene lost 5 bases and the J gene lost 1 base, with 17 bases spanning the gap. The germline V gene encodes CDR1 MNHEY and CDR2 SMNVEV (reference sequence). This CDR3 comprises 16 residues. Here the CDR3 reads CASSQGAANRNTEAFF. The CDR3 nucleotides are TGTGCCAGCAGTCAAGGGGCAGCCAACAGGAACACTGAAGCTTTCTTT.

CDR3 sequence reads: CASSSEAGELFF. The DNA of the CDR3 is TGCGCCAGCAGTTCGGAGGCCGGGGAGCTGTTTTTT. The chain is built from TRBV5-1 and TRBJ2-2; the D gene is possibly TRBD2 (5 bases). The V end lost 5 bases, the J end lost 6 bases, and 8 bases lay between the germline ends. Germline V gives CDR1 SGHRS, CDR2 YFSETQ. The CDR3 is made up of 12 amino acids. The whole variable domain, remainder taken from reference TRBV5-1 and TRBJ2-2, is KAGVTQTPRYLIKTRGQQVTLSCSPISGHRSVSWYQQTPGQGLQFLFEYFSETQRNKGNFPGRFSGRQFSNSRSEMNVSTLELGDSALYLCASSSEAGELFFGEGSRLTVL.

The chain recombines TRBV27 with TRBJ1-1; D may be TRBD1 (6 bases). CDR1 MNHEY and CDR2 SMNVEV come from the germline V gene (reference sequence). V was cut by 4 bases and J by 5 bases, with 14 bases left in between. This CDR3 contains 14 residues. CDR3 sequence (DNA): TGTGCCAGCAGTTCCCTACAGGGTAGTACTGAAGCTTTCTTT. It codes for CASSSLQGSTEAFF.

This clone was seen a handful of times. Here the CDR3 DNA reads TGTGCCAGCAGTAACACAGGGGTAGGTGGAGATACGCAGTATTTT. It yields the protein CASSNTGVGGDTQYF. V usage is TRBV28 and J usage is TRBJ2-3; 7 bases align to TRBD1. V lost 5 bases to trimming and J lost 5 bases; unmatched junction nucleotides: 10. The CDR3 extends over 15 amino acids. Germline loops: CDR1 MDHEN, CDR2 SYDVKM.

The CDR3 region is CAWSRQDFYSNQPQHF. The CDR3, as DNA: TGTGCCTGGAGTCGTCAAGACTTCTATAGCAATCAGCCCCAGCATTTT. The rearrangement uses TRBV30 and TRBJ1-5; D not resolved. The CDR3 loop spans 16 amino acids. V was trimmed by 2 bases and J by 0 bases, leaving 14 bases between them. CDR1 GTSNPN and CDR2 SVGIG come from the germline V gene (reference sequence).

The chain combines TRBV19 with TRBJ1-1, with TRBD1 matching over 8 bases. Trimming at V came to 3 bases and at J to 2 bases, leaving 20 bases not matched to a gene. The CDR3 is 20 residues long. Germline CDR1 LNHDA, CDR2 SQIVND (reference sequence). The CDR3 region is CASSIRTISKRTGPNTEAFF. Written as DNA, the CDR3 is TGTGCCAGTAGTATCCGGACGATTTCAAAACGGACAGGGCCTAACACTGAAGCTTTCTTT.

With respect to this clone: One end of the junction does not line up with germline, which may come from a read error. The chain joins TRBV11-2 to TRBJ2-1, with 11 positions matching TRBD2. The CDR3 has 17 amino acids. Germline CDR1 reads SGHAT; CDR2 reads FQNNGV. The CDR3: CASSVEGTSGSYNEQFF. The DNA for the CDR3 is TGTGCCAGCAGCGTAGAAGGTACTAGCGGGAGTTACAATGAGCAGTTCTTC.

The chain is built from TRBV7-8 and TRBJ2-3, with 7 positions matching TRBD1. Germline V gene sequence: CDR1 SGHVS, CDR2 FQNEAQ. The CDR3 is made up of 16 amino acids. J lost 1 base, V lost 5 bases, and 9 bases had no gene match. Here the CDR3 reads CASSRLAGTGTDTQYF. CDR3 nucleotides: TGTGCCAGCAGCCGGCTAGCCGGGACAGGCACAGATACGCAGTATTTT.

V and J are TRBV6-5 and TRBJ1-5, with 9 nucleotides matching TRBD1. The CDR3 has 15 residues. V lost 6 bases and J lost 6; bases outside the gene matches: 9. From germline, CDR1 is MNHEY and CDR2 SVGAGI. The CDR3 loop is CASRDRTGDGQPQHF. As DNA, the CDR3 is TGTGCCAGCAGAGATCGGACAGGGGATGGTCAGCCCCAGCATTTT.

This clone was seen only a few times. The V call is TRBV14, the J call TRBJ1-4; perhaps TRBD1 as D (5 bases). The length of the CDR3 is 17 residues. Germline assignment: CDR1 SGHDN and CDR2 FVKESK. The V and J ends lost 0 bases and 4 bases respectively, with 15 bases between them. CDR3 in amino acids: CASSQDVRQSLNEKLFF. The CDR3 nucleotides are TGTGCCAGCAGCCAAGACGTTCGACAGAGTCTTAATGAAAAACTGTTTTTT.

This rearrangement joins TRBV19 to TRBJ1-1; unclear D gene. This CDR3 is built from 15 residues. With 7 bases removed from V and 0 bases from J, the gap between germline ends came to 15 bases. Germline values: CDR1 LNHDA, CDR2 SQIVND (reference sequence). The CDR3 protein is CASKVSVNMNTEAFF. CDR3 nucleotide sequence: TGTGCCAGTAAAGTTTCGGTTAATATGAACACTGAAGCTTTCTTT.

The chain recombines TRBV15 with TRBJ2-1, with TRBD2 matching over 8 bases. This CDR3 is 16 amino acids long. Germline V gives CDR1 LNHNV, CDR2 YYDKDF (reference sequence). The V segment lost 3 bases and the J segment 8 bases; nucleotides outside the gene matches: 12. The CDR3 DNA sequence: TGTGCCACCAGCAGTCCGGGACTAGAGTACGGATATGAGCAGTTCTTC. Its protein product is CATSSPGLEYGYEQFF. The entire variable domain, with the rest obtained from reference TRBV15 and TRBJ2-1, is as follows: DAMVIQNPRYQVTQFGKPVTLSCSQTLNHNVMYWYQQKSSQAPKLLFHYYDKDFNNEADTPDNFQSRRPNTSFCFLDIRSPGLGDTAMYLCATSSPGLEYGYEQFFGPGTRLTVL.